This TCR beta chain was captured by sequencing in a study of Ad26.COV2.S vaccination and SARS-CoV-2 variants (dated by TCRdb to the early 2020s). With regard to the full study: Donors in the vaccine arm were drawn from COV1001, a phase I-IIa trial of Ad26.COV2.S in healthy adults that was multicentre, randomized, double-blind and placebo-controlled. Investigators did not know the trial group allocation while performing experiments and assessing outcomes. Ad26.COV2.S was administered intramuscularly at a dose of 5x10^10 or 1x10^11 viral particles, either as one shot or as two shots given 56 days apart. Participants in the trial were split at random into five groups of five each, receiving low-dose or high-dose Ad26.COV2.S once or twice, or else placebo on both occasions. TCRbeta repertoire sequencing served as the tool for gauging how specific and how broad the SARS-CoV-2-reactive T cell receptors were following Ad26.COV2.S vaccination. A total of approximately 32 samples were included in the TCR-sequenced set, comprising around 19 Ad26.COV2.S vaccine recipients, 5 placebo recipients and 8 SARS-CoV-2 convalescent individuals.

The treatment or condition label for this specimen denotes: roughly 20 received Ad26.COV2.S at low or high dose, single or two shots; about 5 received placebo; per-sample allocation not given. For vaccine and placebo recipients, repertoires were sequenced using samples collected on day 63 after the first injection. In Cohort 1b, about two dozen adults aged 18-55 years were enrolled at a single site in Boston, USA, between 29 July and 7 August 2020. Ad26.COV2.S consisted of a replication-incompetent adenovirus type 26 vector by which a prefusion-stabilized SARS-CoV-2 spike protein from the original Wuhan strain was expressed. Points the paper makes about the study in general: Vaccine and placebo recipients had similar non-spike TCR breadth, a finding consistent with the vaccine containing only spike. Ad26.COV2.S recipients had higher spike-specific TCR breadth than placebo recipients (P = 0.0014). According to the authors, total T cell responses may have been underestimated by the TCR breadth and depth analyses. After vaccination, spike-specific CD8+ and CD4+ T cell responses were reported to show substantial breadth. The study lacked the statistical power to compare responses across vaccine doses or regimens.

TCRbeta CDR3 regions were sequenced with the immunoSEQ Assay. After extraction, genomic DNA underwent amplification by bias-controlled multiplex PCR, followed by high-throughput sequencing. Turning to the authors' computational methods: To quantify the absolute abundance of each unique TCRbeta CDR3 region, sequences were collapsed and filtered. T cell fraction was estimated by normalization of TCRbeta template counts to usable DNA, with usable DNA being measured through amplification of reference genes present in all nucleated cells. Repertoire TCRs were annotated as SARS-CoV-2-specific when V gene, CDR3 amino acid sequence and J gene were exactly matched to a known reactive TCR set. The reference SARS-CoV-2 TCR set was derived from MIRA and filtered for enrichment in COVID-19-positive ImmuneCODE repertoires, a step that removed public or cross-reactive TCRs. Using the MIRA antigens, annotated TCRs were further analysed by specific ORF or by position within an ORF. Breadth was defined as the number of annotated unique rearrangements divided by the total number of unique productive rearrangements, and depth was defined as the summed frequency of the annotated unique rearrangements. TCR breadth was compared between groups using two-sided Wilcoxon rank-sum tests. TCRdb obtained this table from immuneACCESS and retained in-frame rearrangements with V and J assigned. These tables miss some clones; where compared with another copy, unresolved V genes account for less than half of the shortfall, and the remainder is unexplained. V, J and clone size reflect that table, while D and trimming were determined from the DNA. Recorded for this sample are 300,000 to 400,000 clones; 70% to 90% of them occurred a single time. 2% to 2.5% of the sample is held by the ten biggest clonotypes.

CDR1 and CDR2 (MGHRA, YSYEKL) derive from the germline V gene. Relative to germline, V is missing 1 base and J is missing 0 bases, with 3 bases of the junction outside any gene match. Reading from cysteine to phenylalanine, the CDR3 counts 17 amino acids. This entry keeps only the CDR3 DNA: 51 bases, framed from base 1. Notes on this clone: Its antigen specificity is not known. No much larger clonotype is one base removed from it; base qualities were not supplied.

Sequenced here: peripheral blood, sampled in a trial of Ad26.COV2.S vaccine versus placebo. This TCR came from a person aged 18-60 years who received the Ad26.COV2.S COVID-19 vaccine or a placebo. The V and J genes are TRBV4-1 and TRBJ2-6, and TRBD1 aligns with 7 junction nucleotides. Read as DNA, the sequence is TGCGCCAGCAGCCAAGGGGGACAGATCTCTGGGGCCAACGTCCTGACTTTC. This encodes CASSQGGQISGANVLTF.